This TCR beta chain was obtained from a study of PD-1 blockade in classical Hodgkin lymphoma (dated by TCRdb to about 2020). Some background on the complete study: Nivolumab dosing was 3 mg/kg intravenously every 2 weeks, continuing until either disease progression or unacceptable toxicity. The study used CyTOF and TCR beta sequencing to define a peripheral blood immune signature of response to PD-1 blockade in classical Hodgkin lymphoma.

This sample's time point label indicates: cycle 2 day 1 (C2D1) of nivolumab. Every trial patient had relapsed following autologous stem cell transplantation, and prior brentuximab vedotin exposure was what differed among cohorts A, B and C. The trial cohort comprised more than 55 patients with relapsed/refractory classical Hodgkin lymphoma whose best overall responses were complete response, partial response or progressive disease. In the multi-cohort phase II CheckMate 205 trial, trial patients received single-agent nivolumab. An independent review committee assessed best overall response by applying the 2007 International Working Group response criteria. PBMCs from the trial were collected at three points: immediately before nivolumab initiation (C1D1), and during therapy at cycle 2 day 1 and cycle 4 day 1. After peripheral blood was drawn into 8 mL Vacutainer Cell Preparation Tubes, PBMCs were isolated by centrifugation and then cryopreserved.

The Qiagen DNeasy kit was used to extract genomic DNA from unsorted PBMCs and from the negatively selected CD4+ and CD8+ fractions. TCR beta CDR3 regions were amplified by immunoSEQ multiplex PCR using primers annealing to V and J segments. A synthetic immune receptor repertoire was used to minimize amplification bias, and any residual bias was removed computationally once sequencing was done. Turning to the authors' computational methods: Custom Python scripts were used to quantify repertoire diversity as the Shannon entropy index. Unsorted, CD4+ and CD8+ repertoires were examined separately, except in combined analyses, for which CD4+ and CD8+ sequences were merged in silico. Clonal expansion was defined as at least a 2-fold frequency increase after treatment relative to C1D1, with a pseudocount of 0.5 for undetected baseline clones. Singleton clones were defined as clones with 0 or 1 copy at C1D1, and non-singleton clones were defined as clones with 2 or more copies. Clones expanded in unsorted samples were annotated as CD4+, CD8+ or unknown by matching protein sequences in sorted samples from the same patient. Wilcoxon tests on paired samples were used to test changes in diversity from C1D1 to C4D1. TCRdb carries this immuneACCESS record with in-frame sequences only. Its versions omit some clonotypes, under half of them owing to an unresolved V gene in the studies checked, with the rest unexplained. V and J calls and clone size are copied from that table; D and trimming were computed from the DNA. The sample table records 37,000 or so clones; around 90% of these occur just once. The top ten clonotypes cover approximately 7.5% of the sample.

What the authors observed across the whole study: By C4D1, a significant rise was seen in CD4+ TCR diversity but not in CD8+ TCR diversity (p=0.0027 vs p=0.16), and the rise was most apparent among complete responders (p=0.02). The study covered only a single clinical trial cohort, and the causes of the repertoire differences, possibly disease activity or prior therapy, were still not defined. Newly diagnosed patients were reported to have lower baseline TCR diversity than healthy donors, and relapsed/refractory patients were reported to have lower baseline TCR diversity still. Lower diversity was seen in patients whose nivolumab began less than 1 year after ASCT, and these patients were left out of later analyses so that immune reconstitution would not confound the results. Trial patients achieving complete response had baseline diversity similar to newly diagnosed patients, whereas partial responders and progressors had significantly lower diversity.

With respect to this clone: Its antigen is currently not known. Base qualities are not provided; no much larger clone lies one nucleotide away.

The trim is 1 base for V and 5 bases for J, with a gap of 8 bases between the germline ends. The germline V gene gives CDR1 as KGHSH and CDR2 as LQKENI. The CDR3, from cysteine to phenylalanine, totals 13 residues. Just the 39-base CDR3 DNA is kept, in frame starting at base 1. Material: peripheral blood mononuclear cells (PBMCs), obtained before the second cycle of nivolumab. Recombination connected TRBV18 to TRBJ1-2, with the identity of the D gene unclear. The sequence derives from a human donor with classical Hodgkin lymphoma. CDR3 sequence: CASSPQGEYGYTF. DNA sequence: TGTGCCAGCTCACCACAGGGAGAGTATGGCTACACCTTC.